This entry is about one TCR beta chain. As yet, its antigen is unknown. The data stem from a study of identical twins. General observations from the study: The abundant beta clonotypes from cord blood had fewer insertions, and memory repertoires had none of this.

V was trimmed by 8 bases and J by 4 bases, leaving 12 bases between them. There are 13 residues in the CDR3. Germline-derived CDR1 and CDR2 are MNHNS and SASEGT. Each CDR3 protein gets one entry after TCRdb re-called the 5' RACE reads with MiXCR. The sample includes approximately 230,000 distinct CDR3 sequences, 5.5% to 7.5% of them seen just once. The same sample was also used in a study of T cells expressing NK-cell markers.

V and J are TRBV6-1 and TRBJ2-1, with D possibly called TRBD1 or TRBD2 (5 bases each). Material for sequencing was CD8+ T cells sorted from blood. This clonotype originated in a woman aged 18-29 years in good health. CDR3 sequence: CASQGTGYNEQFF. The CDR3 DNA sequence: TGTGCCAGCCAAGGGACCGGGTACAATGAGCAGTTCTTC.